This T cell receptor (beta chain) comes out of a study of T cell changes during pregnancy in multiple sclerosis. Germline assignment: CDR1 KGHSH and CDR2 LQKENI. The CDR3 length is 22 residues. V gave up 10 bases and J gave up 1 base; unmatched junction bases: 33. Repertoires were generated with immunoSEQ multiplex PCR, while TCRdb's copy carries only in-frame clones and drops some. The sample consists of around 40,000 clones, roughly nine tenths of them appearing once. The input for sequencing was CD4+ T cells from peripheral blood mononuclear cells, taken in the third trimester of pregnancy. The rearrangement links TRBV18 to TRBJ1-2; 7 nucleotides agree with TRBD1. This receptor was taken from a female donor in good health, enrolled as a control in a pregnancy study. In nucleotides, the CDR3 is TGTGCCAAGCTAGTTATTATCGGGGGGGTGTGGTTGGTTAGGGGGCATAACTATGGCTACACCTTC. Translated: CAKLVIIGGVWLVRGHNYGYTF.